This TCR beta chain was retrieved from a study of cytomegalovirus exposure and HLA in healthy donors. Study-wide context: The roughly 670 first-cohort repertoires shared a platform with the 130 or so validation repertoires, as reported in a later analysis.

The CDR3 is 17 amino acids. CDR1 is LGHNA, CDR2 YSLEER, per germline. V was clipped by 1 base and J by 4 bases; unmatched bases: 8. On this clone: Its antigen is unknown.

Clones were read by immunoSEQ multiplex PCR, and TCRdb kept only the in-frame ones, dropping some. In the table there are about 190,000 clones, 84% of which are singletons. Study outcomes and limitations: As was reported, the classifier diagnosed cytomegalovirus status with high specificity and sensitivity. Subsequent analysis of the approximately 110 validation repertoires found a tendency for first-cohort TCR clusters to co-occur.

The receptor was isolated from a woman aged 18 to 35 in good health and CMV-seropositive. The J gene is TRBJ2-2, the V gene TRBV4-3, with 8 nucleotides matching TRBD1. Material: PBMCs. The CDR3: CASSQVIPGQVTGELFF. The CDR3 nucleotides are TGCGCCAGCAGCCAAGTGATACCGGGACAGGTCACCGGGGAGCTGTTTTTT.